Here is one T cell receptor beta chain with its context. What it binds is unknown. The data were produced by immunoSEQ multiplex PCR, yet TCRdb's version contains in-frame clones alone and is incomplete. This table has some 78,000 clones, just over 95% appearing once. This sample was taken from a study of human thymus T cells. General observations from the study: Highly overlapping thymic repertoires in unrelated individuals were reported by related research. Usage of V and J genes appeared biased in thymic and blood repertoires.

Germline V CDR1 and CDR2: MNHNS, SASEGT. The CDR3 consists of 12 residues. V was shortened by 7 bases and J by 0 bases, with 7 bases between the two germline ends. During corrective heart surgery, resections were taken, and the thymus tissue came from them. Each of the donors was a healthy Finnish infant who was undergoing open corrective cardiac surgery for congenital heart defects. This TCR derives from a boy younger than two with a congenital heart defect but otherwise immunologically healthy. The sample comprised thymus tissue. The chain has TRBV6-1 and TRBJ2-7, with D hard to call. This chain's CDR3 is CASNGSSYEQYF. Written as DNA, the CDR3 is TGTGCCAGCAACGGTAGCTCCTACGAGCAGTACTTC.